This T cell receptor (beta chain) was identified during a study of T cell changes during pregnancy in multiple sclerosis. Assay: immunoSEQ multiplex PCR; the TCRdb copy retains only in-frame clones and omits some. The data show tens of thousands of clones, around 90% seen once. The V gene's germline CDR1 is SGHTA and CDR2 FQGNSA. Trimming at V came to 5 bases and at J to 5 bases, leaving 5 bases not matched to a gene. This CDR3 has 16 residues. This rearrangement joins TRBV7-2 to TRBJ2-2, with 13 bases identical to TRBD2. The receptor comes from a female donor in good health, enrolled as a control in a pregnancy study. The sequenced sample was peripheral blood, obtained in the first trimester of pregnancy. In DNA, the CDR3 is TGTGCCAGCAGCGGACGACTAGCGGGAGGAACCGGGGAGCTGTTTTTT. Residues: CASSGRLAGGTGELFF.